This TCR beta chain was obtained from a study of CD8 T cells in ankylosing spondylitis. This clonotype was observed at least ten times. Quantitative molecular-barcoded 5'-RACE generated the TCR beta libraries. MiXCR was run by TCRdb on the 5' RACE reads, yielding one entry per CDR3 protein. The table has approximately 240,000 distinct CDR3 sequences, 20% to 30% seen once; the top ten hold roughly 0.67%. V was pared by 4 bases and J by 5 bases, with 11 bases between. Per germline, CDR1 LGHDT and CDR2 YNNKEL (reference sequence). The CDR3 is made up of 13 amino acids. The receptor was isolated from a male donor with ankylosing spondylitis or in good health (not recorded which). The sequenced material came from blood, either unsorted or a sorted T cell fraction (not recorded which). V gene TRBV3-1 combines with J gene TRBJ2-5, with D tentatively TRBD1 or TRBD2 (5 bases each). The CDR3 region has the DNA TGTGCCAGCAGCCTGGGACCGGCGGAGACCCAGTACTTC. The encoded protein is CASSLGPAETQYF.